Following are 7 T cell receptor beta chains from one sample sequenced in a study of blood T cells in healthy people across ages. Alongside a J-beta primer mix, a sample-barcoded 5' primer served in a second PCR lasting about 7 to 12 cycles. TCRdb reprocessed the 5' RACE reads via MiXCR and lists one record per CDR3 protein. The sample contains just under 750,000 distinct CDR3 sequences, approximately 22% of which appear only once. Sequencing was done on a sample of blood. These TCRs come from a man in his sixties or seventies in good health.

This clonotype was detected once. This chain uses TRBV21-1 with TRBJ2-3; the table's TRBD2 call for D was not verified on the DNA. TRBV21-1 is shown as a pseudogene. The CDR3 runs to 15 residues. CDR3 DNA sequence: TGTGCCAGCAGCAAAGGGGCCGATCTAACAGATACGCAGTATTTT. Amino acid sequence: CASSKGADLTDTQYF.

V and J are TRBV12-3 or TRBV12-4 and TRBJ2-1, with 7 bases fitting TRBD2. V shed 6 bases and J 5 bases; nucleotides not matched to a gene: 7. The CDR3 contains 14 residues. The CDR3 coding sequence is TGTGCCAGCAGCAGGCGGGAGTTTAACAATGAGCAGTTCTTC. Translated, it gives CASSRREFNNEQFF.

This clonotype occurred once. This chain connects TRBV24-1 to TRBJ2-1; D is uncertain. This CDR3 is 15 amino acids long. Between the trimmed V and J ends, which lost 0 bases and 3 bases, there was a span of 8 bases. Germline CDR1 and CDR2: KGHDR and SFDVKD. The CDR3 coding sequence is TGTGCCACCAGTGATTTGCCTGGAGACTACAATGAGCAGTTCTTC. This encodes CATSDLPGDYNEQFF.

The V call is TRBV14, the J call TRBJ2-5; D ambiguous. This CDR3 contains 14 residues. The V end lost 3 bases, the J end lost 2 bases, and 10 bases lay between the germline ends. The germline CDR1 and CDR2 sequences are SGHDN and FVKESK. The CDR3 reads CASSHKRNQETQYF. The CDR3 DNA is TGTGCCAGCAGCCATAAGCGAAATCAAGAGACCCAGTACTTC.

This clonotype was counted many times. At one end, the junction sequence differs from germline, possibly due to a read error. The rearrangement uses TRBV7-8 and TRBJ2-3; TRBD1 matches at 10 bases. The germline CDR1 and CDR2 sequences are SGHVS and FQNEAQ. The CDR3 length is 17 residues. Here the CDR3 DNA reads TGTGCCAGCAGCTCAAGGACAGGGGGGCACCGAGCAGAGACCCAGTACTTT. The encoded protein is CASSSRTGGHRAETQYF.

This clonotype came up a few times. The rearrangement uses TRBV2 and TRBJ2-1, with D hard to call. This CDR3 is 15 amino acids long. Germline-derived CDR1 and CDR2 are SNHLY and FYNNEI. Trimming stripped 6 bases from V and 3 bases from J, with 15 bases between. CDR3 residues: CASRLRPGSYNEQFF. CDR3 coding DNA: TGTGCCAGCAGACTCCGTCCGGGCAGCTACAATGAGCAGTTCTTC.

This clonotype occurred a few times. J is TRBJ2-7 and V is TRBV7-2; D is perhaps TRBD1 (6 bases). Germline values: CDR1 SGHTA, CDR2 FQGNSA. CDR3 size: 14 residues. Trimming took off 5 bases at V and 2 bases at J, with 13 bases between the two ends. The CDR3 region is CASSVTGFTYEQYF. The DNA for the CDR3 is TGTGCCAGCAGCGTTACAGGGTTCACCTACGAGCAGTACTTC.